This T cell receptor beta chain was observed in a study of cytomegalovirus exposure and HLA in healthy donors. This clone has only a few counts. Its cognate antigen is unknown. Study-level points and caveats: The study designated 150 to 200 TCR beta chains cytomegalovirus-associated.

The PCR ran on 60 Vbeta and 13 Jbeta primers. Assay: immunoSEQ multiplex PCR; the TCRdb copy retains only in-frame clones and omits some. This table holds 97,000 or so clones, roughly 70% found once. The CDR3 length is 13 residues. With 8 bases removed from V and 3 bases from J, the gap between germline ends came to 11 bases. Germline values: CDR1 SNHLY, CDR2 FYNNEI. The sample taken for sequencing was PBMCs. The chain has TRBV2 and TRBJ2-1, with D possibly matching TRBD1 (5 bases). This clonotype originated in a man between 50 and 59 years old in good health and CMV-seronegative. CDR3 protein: CASRAGIYNEQFF. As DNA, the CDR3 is TGTGCCAGCCGAGCAGGGATCTACAATGAGCAGTTCTTC.